The 31 T cell receptor beta chains in this list originate from one sample, sequenced in a study of T-cell memory formation after mild COVID-19. TCRdb re-analysed the 5' RACE reads in MiXCR, keeping a single row per CDR3 protein. The table lists about 400,000 distinct CDR3 sequences, about 16% of them singletons. Sequencing used PBMCs or a T cell subset sorted from them (not recorded which). These receptors were collected from a man between 18 and 29 years old who had mild COVID-19 (a few samples of this study predate the infection). Cell type and time point are not known.

This clonotype was seen only a few times. The chain uses TRBV6-5 and TRBJ2-3; D perhaps matches TRBD2 (5 bases). Trimming took off 4 bases at V and 5 bases at J, with 7 bases between the two ends. Germline V CDR1 and CDR2: MNHEY, SVGAGI. CDR3 length equals 12 residues. Here the CDR3 DNA reads TGTGCCAGCAGTTCGGCGGGAGATACGCAGTATTTT. Encoded protein: CASSSAGDTQYF.

For this clonotype: A clone one base away is much larger, so this may be a read error. The chain combines TRBV7-9 with TRBJ2-5; 8 nucleotides agree with TRBD1. The trim removed 6 bases at V and 4 bases at J, leaving 7 bases unmatched. This CDR3 has 14 amino acids. Germline CDR1 and CDR2: SEHNR and FQNEAQ (reference sequence). Here the CDR3 reads CASSSTGGPETQYF. Here the CDR3 DNA reads TGTGCCAGCAGTTCAACAGGGGGTCCAGAGACCCAGTACTTC. The whole variable domain, filled in from reference TRBV7-9 and TRBJ2-5, reads DTGVSQNPRHKITKRGQNVTFRCDPISEHNRLYWYRQTLGQGPEFLTYFQNEAQLEKSRLLSDRFSAERPKGSFSTLEIQRTEQGDSAMYLCASSSTGGPETQYFGPGTRLLVL.

The chain uses TRBV7-8 and TRBJ1-5, with D unclear. Germline lookup yields CDR1 SGHVS and CDR2 FQNEAQ. V was clipped by 0 bases and J by 3 bases, with 6 bases between them. The CDR3 sequence is 14 residues long. CDR3 sequence (DNA): TGTGCCAGCAGCTTAGCGGGTATCAATCAGCCCCAGCATTTT. It is translated as CASSLAGINQPQHF.

There are a few counts of this clonotype. This chain uses TRBV20-1 with TRBJ1-5; D is unresolved. Per the germline V gene, CDR1 is DFQATT and CDR2 is SNEGSKA (reference sequence). The CDR3 runs 13 residues. V gave up 7 bases and J gave up 6 bases, with 16 bases separating them. The CDR3 protein is CSGALGSGQPQHF. The CDR3, as DNA: TGCAGTGGGGCCTTAGGGTCGGGTCAGCCCCAGCATTTT.

This clonotype came up many times. The V and J genes are TRBV7-9 and TRBJ2-3; D is uncertain. This CDR3 is built from 12 residues. Germline CDR1 SEHNR, CDR2 FQNEAQ (reference sequence). Trimming left V 2 bases short and J 6 bases short, with 6 bases between. CDR3 loop: CASSLSVDTQYF. The CDR3 DNA sequence: TGTGCCAGCAGCTTATCGGTGGATACGCAGTATTTT.

This clonotype was seen more than once but under ten times. The chain recombines TRBV21-1 with TRBJ2-2; the table names TRBD2, a call not compared with the DNA. TRBV21-1 is a listed pseudogene. The length of the CDR3 is 16 residues. The DNA of the CDR3 is TGTGCCAGCCCTCCCGGAGGGAATCTCAACACCGGGGAGCTGTTTTTT. The encoded protein is CASPPGGNLNTGELFF.

The sample holds a few counts of this clonotype. V is TRBV9 and J is TRBJ1-1, with D unresolved. Germline CDR1 SGDLS, CDR2 YYNGEE. V was shortened by 0 bases and J by 4 bases, with 7 bases between the two germline ends. The CDR3 totals 13 residues. In DNA form, the CDR3 reads TGTGCCAGCAGCGTAGCCTGGGCCACTGAAGCTTTCTTT. It is translated as CASSVAWATEAFF.

This clonotype showed up just a few times. The J gene is TRBJ2-7, the V gene TRBV6-6, with TRBD1 identical over 8 bases. J lost 5 bases, V lost 2 bases, and 5 bases had no gene match. This CDR3 comprises 14 residues. Germline assignment: CDR1 MNHNY and CDR2 SVGAGI (reference sequence). The CDR3 sequence is CASSYPDRVHEQYF. CDR3 in DNA: TGTGCCAGCAGTTACCCGGACAGGGTTCACGAGCAGTACTTC.

This clonotype has only a few counts. The V call is TRBV10-3, the J call TRBJ2-7; D may be TRBD1 (6 bases). The V gene lost 5 bases and the J gene lost 3 bases, with 11 bases spanning the gap. Per the germline V gene, CDR1 is ENHRY and CDR2 is SYGVKD. The CDR3 spans 13 residues. The CDR3 loop reads CAISSGQRYEQYF. The CDR3 DNA is TGTGCCATCAGTTCGGGACAACGCTACGAGCAGTACTTC.

This clonotype showed up just a few times. The V gene is TRBV7-2, the J gene TRBJ2-3; 10 bases agree with TRBD2. The CDR3 contains 16 residues. Germline V CDR1 and CDR2: SGHTA, FQGNSA. V lost 5 bases to trimming and J lost 2 bases; unmatched junction nucleotides: 7. The CDR3 sequence: CASSRGSGGATDTQYF. CDR3 bases: TGTGCCAGCAGCAGAGGAAGCGGGGGGGCCACAGATACGCAGTATTTT.

This sequence joins TRBV14 and TRBJ2-5; D is undetermined. Germline values: CDR1 SGHDN, CDR2 FVKESK. CDR3 length: 13 amino acids. Trimming removed 3 bases from V and 5 bases from J, with 10 bases in between. In DNA, the CDR3 is TGTGCCAGCAGCCACCTGGGTTGGGAGACCCAGTACTTC. It yields the protein CASSHLGWETQYF. Complete variable domain (other parts from reference TRBV14 and TRBJ2-5): EAGVTQFPSHSVIEKGQTVTLRCDPISGHDNLYWYRRVMGKEIKFLLHFVKESKQDESGMPNNRFLAERTGGTYSTLKVQPAELEDSGVYFCASSHLGWETQYFGPGTRLLVL.

V usage is TRBV7-3 and J usage is TRBJ2-1, with D possibly matching TRBD1 (5 bases). The CDR3 has 12 residues. Germline lookup yields CDR1 SGHTA and CDR2 FQGTGA. Trimming took off 5 bases at V and 10 bases at J, with 12 bases between the two ends. The CDR3 DNA reads as TGTGCCAGCAGCACCCAGGGTGGAGAGCAGTTCTTC. This translates into CASSTQGGEQFF.

This clonotype has a handful of counts. The genes are TRBV9 and TRBJ2-1; D unresolved. CDR3 size: 11 residues. V was cut by 5 bases and J by 6 bases, with 6 bases left in between. The germline gives CDR1 SGDLS, CDR2 YYNGEE. CDR3 nucleotide sequence: TGTGCCAGCAGTACCTCCAATGAGCAGTTCTTC. It codes for CASSTSNEQFF.

The chain combines TRBV29-1 with TRBJ1-2; a possible D gene is TRBD1 (6 bases). The germline V gene has CDR1 SQVTM and CDR2 ANQGSEA. The CDR3 extends over 13 amino acids. Trimming took 3 bases from V and 6 from J, leaving 14 bases between them. CDR3 in amino acids: CSVDDRLRDGYTF. The CDR3 DNA sequence: TGCAGCGTTGATGACAGGTTGAGGGATGGCTACACCTTC.

In this sample, this clonotype turned up a few times. This chain joins TRBV12-3 or TRBV12-4 and TRBJ2-1; maybe TRBD2 (5 bases). The CDR3 covers 12 residues. Trimming left V 3 bases short and J 10 bases short, with 10 bases between. CDR3 region: CASSFEGGEQFF. The CDR3 DNA reads TGTGCCAGCAGTTTTGAGGGTGGCGAGCAGTTCTTC.

This clonotype was seen a few times. This chain connects TRBV5-4 to TRBJ1-6; D gene unclear. CDR1 is SGHNT and CDR2 is YYREEE in the germline V gene (reference sequence). V shed 0 bases and J shed 10 bases, with 11 bases lying between them. The CDR3 contains 14 residues. The CDR3 DNA reads TGTGCCAGCAGCTTGGATAACAGTGGGTCACCCCTCCACTTT. Encoded protein: CASSLDNSGSPLHF.

This clonotype showed up just a few times. The V call is TRBV7-3, the J call TRBJ2-3, with 8 bases lining up with TRBD1. Germline V gene data show CDR1 as SGHTA and CDR2 as FQGTGA. With V trimmed by 5 bases and J by 6 bases, 13 bases remained unmatched. This CDR3 spans 16 amino acids. This CDR3 is CASSTQGARPSDTQYF. The CDR3 bases are TGTGCCAGCAGCACCCAGGGGGCGCGACCGTCCGATACGCAGTATTTT.

This rearrangement joins TRBV7-6 to TRBJ1-5; D ambiguous. The V gene's germline CDR1 is SGHVS and CDR2 FNYEAQ. The CDR3 extends over 15 amino acids. V lost 2 bases to trimming and J lost 1 base, with 9 bases between them. CDR3 loop: CASSLFPGSNQPQHF. The DNA of the CDR3 is TGTGCCAGCAGCTTATTCCCGGGGAGCAATCAGCCCCAGCATTTT. Complete variable domain (other parts from reference TRBV7-6 and TRBJ1-5): GAGVSQSPRYKVTKRGQDVALRCDPISGHVSLYWYRQALGQGPEFLTYFNYEAQQDKSGLPNDRFSAERPEGSISTLTIQRTEQRDSAMYRCASSLFPGSNQPQHFGDGTRLSIL.

This clonotype has a handful of counts. The chain combines TRBV3-1 with TRBJ1-5; 7 nucleotides line up with TRBD1. V lost 5 bases and J lost 4; bases outside the gene matches: 5. This CDR3 spans 14 amino acids. Per germline, CDR1 LGHDT and CDR2 YNNKEL (reference sequence). The CDR3 is CASSAGTENQPQHF. In DNA, the CDR3 is TGTGCCAGCAGCGCCGGGACAGAAAATCAGCCCCAGCATTTT.

The rearrangement joins TRBV7-6 to TRBJ2-1; D possibly corresponds to TRBD1 (5 bases). This CDR3 contains 14 residues. Germline values: CDR1 SGHVS, CDR2 FNYEAQ. Trimming removed 5 bases from V and 5 bases from J, with 13 bases in between. The DNA for the CDR3 is TGTGCCAGCAGCCAAGCTGGACAACACAATGAGCAGTTCTTC. Its translation is CASSQAGQHNEQFF. Complete variable domain (other parts from reference TRBV7-6 and TRBJ2-1): GAGVSQSPRYKVTKRGQDVALRCDPISGHVSLYWYRQALGQGPEFLTYFNYEAQQDKSGLPNDRFSAERPEGSISTLTIQRTEQRDSAMYRCASSQAGQHNEQFFGPGTRLTVL.

This clonotype appeared a few times. The rearrangement links TRBV7-2 to TRBJ1-2, with 9 nucleotides matching TRBD1. CDR1 is SGHTA and CDR2 is FQGNSA in the germline V gene. This CDR3 has 15 residues. The V gene end was trimmed by 7 bases and the J gene end by 2 bases; junction bases not matched to a gene: 8. The CDR3 here is CASKPRGQGNYGYTF. CDR3 DNA: TGTGCCAGCAAACCGAGGGGACAGGGCAACTATGGCTACACCTTC.

This chain uses TRBV7-2 with TRBJ1-1; 7 bases are shared with TRBD1. V was pared by 0 bases and J by 5 bases, with 6 bases of the junction left unmatched. The CDR3 runs 15 residues. CDR1 is SGHTA, CDR2 FQGNSA, per germline. The CDR3 DNA sequence: TGTGCCAGCAGCTTAGCGCTGACAGGGCGGACTGAAGCTTTCTTT. This translates into CASSLALTGRTEAFF.

The gene calls are TRBV4-2 and TRBJ2-7, with 8 bases that match TRBD1. J lost 4 bases, V lost 0 bases, and 8 bases had no gene match. The CDR3 has 16 amino acids. The germline V gene has CDR1 LGHNA and CDR2 YNFKEQ. The DNA for the CDR3 is TGTGCCAGCAGCCAAGATTTGGCGGACAGGGCGTACGAGCAGTACTTC. This encodes CASSQDLADRAYEQYF.

There are a few counts of this clonotype. The chain couples TRBV20-1 to TRBJ1-5; D remains unclear. Per the germline V gene, CDR1 is DFQATT and CDR2 is SNEGSKA (reference sequence). Trimming removed 1 base at V and 3 bases at J, with 7 bases between. The CDR3 runs 13 residues. The CDR3 sequence: CSARARNNQPQHF. As DNA, the CDR3 is TGCAGTGCTAGAGCCAGGAACAATCAGCCCCAGCATTTT.

The gene calls are TRBV9 and TRBJ2-5; 7 bases map to TRBD2. The CDR3 sequence is 15 residues long. Trimming cost V 3 bases and J 2 bases; bases outside gene matches: 7. Germline V gene sequence: CDR1 SGDLS, CDR2 YYNGEE. Here the CDR3 DNA reads TGTGCCAGCAGCGATCTAGCGGACCTACAAGAGACCCAGTACTTC. It yields the protein CASSDLADLQETQYF.

This clonotype was seen more than once but under ten times. The CDR3 region is CASSRIRSGKSQETQYF. For the CDR3, the DNA is TGCGCCAGCAGCCGCATACGATCGGGAAAATCCCAAGAGACCCAGTACTTC. The chain employs TRBV4-1 and TRBJ2-5; D is possibly TRBD2 (5 bases). Per the germline V gene, CDR1 is MGHRA and CDR2 is YSYEKL. The CDR3 runs to 17 residues. Between the trimmed V and J ends, which lost 4 bases and 1 base, there was a span of 19 bases.

This sequence joins TRBV9 and TRBJ1-1; maybe TRBD1 (5 bases). Trimming removed 0 bases from V and 6 bases from J, with 12 bases in between. This CDR3 comprises 14 residues. Germline V CDR1 and CDR2: SGDLS, YYNGEE. The CDR3 DNA follows: TGTGCCAGCAGCGTAGAGATTAAGGGACCTGAAGCTTTCTTT. Translated, it gives CASSVEIKGPEAFF.

This clonotype has only a few counts. This chain links TRBV2 with TRBJ2-5, with a tentative D call TRBD1 (6 bases). CDR1 SNHLY and CDR2 FYNNEI come from the germline V gene. Trimming stripped 8 bases from V and 0 bases from J, with 13 bases between. This CDR3 region has 14 residues. For the CDR3, the DNA is TGTGCCAGCTTATATAGGGGGTACCAAGAGACCCAGTACTTC. It translates to CASLYRGYQETQYF.

A few counts support this clonotype. This chain uses TRBV30 with TRBJ2-6; D ambiguous. V dropped 3 bases and J dropped 0 bases, with 9 bases sitting between them. The CDR3 runs to 15 residues. The germline gives CDR1 GTSNPN, CDR2 SVGIG (reference sequence). The CDR3 loop is CAWSSDSSGANVLTF. For the CDR3, the DNA is TGTGCCTGGAGCTCTGATAGCTCTGGGGCCAACGTCCTGACTTTC. Drawing the rest from reference TRBV30 and TRBJ2-6, the complete variable domain is SQTIHQWPATLVQPVGSPLSLECTVEGTSNPNLYWYRQAAGRGLQLLFYSVGIGQISSEVPQNLSASRPQDRQFILSSKKLLLSDSGFYLCAWSSDSSGANVLTFGAGSRLTVL.

The chain has TRBV27 and TRBJ2-3, with TRBD1 identical over 8 bases. CDR3 length: 14 residues. Germline CDR1 MNHEY, CDR2 SMNVEV (reference sequence). With V trimmed by 3 bases and J by 5 bases, 4 bases remained unmatched. Written as DNA, the CDR3 is TGTGCCAGCAGTTTGACAGGGGCAATAGATACGCAGTATTTT. As protein: CASSLTGAIDTQYF.

This chain connects TRBV5-1 to TRBJ2-3; either TRBD1 or TRBD2 may supply D (5 bases each). Germline CDR1 and CDR2: SGHRS and YFSETQ. Trimming stripped 1 base from V and 2 bases from J, with 14 bases between. The CDR3 loop spans 16 amino acids. This chain's CDR3 is CASSLRKGPPTDTQYF. The CDR3 DNA sequence: TGCGCCAGCAGCTTGAGGAAGGGACCTCCCACAGATACGCAGTATTTT.